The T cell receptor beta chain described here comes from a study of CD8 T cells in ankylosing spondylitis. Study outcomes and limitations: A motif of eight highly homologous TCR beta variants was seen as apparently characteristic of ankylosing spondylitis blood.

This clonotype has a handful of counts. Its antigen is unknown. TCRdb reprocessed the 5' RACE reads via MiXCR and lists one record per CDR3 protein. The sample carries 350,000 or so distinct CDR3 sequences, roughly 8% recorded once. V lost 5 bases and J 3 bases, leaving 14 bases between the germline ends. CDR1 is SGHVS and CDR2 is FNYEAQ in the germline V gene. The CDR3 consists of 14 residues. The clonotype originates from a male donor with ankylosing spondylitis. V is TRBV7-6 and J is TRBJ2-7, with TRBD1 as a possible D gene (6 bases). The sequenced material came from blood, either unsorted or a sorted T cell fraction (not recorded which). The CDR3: CASSQGTFDYEQYF. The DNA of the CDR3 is TGTGCCAGCAGCCAAGGGACATTCGACTACGAGCAGTACTTC. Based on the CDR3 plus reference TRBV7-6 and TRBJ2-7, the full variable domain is GAGVSQSPRYKVTKRGQDVALRCDPISGHVSLYWYRQALGQGPEFLTYFNYEAQQDKSGLPNDRFSAERPEGSISTLTIQRTEQRDSAMYRCASSQGTFDYEQYFGPGTRLTVT.